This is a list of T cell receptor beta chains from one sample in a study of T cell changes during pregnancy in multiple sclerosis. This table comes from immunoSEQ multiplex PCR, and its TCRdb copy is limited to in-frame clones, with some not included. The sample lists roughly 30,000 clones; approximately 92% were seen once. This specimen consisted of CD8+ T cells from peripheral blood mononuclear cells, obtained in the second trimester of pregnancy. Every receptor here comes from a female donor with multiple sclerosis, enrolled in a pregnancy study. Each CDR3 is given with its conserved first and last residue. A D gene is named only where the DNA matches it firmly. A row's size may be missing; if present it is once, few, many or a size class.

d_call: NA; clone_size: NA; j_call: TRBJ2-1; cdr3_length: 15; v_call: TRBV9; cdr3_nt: TGTGCCAGCAGCCCAGGGTATAGGACCTACAATGAGCAGTTCTTC; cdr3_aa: CASSPGYRTYNEQFF
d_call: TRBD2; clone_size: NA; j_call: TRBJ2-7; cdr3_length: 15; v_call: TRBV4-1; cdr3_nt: TGCGCCAGCAGCCCATTCGGGACTAGCGGCTACGAGCAGTACTTC; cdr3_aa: CASSPFGTSGYEQYF
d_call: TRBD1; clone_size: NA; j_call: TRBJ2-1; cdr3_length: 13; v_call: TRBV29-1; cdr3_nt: TGCAGCGTTTCAGGGGGATCGTACAATGAGCAGTTCTTC; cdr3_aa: CSVSGGSYNEQFF
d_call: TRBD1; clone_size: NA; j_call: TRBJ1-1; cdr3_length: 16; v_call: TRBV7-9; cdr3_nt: TGTGCCAGCAGCTTAGTGGGGACAGGGGAAGCGGGGAAAGCTTTCTTT; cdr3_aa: CASSLVGTGEAGKAFF
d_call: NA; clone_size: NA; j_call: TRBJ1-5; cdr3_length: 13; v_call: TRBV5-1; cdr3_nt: TGCGCCAGCAGCTTTGGCAGCAATCAGCCCCAGCATTTT; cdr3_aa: CASSFGSNQPQHF
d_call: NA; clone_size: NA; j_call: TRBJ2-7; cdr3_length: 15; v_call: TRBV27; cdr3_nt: TGTGCCAGCAGTTTGGGGGCGGGAGTACATTACGAGCAGTACTTC; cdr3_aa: CASSLGAGVHYEQYF
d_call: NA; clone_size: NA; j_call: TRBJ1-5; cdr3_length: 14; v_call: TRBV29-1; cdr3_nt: TGCAGCGTTCCGACAGCTTATAGCAATCAGCCCCAGCATTTT; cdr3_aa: CSVPTAYSNQPQHF
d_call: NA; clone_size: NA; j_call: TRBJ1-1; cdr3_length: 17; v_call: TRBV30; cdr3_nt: TGTGCCTGGAGTGTACGGGGAGGTAGAGGGATGAACACTGAAGCTTTCTTT; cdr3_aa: CAWSVRGGRGMNTEAFF
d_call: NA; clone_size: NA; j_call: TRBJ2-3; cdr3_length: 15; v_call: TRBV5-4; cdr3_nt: TGTGCCAGCAGCCTCGAGTCCGAGGGCACAGATACGCAGTATTTT; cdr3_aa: CASSLESEGTDTQYF
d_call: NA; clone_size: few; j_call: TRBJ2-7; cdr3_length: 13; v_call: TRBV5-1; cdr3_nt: TGCGCCAGCAGCTTCGGCAGGGGATACGAGCAGTACTTC; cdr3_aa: CASSFGRGYEQYF
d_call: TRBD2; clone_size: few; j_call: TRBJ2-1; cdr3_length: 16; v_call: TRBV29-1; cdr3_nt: TGCAGCGTGTGGACTAGCGGGGGGCAGGAGTACAATGAGCAGTTCTTC; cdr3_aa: CSVWTSGGQEYNEQFF
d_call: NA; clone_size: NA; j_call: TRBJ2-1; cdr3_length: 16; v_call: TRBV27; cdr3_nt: TGTGCCAGCAGTTTAAGCCGGCGGGGGCCCTACAATGAGCAGTTCTTC; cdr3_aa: CASSLSRRGPYNEQFF
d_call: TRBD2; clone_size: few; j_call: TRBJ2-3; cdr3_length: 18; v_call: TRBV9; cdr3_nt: TGTGCCAGCAGCGTCCAGGGGGGACTAGCAGGTTTTGCAGATACGCAGTATTTT; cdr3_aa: CASSVQGGLAGFADTQYF
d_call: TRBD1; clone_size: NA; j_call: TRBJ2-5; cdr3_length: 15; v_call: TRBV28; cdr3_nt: TGTGCCAGCAGCTACCGGGACAGGGTCCAAGAGACCCAGTACTTC; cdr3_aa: CASSYRDRVQETQYF
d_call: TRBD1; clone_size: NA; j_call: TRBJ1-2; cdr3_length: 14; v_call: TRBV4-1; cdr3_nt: TGCGCCAGCAGCCAATTTACAGGGGCGGATGGCTACACCTTC; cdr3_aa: CASSQFTGADGYTF
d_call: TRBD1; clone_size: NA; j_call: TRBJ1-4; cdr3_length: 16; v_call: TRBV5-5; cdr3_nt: TGTGCCAGCAGGGGGGACAGGGGGCGTCGATGGGAAAAACTGTTTTTT; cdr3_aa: CASRGDRGRRWEKLFF
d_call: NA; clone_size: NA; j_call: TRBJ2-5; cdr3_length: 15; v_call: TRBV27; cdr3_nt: TGTGCCAGCCGGACTGAAGGCGGCGGGTGGGAGACCCAGTACTTC; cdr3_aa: CASRTEGGGWETQYF
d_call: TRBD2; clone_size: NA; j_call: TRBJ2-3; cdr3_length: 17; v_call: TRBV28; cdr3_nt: TGTGCCAGCAGCCCCAGGGAGACTAGCGGGAGTACAGATACGCAGTATTTT; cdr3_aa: CASSPRETSGSTDTQYF
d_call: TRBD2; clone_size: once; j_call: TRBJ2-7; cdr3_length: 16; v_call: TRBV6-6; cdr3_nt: TGTGCCAGCAGCTCTCGGGGACTAGCGGGAGGTTTCGAGCAGTACTTC; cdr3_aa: CASSSRGLAGGFEQYF
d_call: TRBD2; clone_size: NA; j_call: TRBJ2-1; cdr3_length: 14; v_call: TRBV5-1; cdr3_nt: TGCGCCAGCAGCCTGCGCGAGCGGGGTAGTGAGCAGTTCTTC; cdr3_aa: CASSLRERGSEQFF
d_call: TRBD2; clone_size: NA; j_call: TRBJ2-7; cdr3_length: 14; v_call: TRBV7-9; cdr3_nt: TGTGCCAGCACCCGCGGGGGGGCCTCCTACGAGCAGTACTTC; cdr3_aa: CASTRGGASYEQYF
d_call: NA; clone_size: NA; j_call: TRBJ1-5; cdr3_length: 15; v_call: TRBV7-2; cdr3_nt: TGTGCCAGCAGCCCCCGGGGTTATAGCAATCAGCCCCAGCATTTT; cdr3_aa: CASSPRGYSNQPQHF
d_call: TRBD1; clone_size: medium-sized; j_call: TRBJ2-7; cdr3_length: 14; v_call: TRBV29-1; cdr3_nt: TGCAGCGCCGGTACTGGGACAGGGGCTTACGAGCAGTACTTC; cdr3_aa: CSAGTGTGAYEQYF
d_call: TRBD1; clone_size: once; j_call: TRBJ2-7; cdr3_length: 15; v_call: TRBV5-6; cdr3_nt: TGTGCCAGCAGCCCAGGACAGGGGCTATCCTACGAGCAGTACTTC; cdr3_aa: CASSPGQGLSYEQYF
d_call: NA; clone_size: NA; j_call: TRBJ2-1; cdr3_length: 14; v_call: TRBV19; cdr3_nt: TGTGCCAGTAGTATGAGGGGGGGCCCCTATGAGCAGTTCTTC; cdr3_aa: CASSMRGGPYEQFF
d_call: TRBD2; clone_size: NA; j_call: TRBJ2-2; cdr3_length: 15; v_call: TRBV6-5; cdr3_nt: TGTGCCAGCAGCTTAAGCGGGGAGAACACCGGGGAGCTGTTTTTT; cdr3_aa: CASSLSGENTGELFF
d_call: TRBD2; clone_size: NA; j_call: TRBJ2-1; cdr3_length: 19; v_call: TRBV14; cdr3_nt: TGTGCCAGCAGCCCGGGACTAGCGGATTGGACCAGCTCCTACAATGAGCAGTTCTTC; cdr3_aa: CASSPGLADWTSSYNEQFF
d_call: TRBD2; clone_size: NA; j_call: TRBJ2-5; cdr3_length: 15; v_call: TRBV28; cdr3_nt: TGTGCCAGCACGGCGGGAGAGCGGGCGGAGGAGACCCAGTACTTC; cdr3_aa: CASTAGERAEETQYF